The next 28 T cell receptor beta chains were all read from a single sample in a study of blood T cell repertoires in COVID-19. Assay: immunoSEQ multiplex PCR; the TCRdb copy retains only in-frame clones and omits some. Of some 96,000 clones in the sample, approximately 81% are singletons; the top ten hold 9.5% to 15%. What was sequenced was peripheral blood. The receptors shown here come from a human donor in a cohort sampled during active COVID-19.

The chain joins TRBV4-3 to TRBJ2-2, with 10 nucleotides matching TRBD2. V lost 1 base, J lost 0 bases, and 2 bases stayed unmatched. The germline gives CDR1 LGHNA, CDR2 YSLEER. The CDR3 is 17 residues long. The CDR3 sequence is CASSQALAGANTGELFF. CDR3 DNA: TGCGCCAGCAGCCAAGCGCTAGCGGGAGCGAACACCGGGGAGCTGTTTTTT.

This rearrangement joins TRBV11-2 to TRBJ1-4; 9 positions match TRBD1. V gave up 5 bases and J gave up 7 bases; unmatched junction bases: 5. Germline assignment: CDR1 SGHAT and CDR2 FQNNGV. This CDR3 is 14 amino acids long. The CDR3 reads CASSVTGGGEKLFF. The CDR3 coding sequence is TGTGCCAGCAGCGTGACAGGGGGGGGTGAAAAACTGTTTTTT.

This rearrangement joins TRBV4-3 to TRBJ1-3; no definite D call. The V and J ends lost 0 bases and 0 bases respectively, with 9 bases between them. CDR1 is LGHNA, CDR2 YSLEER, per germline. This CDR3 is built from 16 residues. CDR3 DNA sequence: TGCGCCAGCAGCCAAGAGTGGGCCATCTCTGGAAACACCATATATTTT. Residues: CASSQEWAISGNTIYF.

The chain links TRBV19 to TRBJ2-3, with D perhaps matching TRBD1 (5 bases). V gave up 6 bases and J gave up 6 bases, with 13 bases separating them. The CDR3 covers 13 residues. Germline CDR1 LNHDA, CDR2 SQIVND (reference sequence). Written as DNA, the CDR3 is TGTGCCAGTAGCCATATAAAGGGGGATACGCAGTATTTT. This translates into CASSHIKGDTQYF.

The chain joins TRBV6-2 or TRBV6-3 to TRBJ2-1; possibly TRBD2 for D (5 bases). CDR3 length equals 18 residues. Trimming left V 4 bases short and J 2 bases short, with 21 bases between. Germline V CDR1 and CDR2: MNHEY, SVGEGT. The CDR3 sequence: CASSSPGIRGEAYNEQFF. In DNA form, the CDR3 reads TGTGCCAGCAGTTCACCGGGAATCCGGGGAGAAGCCTACAATGAGCAGTTCTTC.

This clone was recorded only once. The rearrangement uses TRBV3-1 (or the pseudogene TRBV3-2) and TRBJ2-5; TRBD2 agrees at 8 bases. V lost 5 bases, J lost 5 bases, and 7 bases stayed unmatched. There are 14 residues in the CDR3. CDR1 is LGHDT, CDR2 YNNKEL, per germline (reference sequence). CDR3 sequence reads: CASSEGTRAETQYF. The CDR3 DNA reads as TGTGCCAGCAGCGAGGGGACTAGGGCTGAGACCCAGTACTTC.

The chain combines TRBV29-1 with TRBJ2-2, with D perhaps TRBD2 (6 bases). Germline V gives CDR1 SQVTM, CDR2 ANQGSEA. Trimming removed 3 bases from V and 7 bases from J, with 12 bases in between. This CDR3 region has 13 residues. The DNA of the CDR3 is TGCAGCGTTGAGGTGACTAGAGGCGGGGAGCTGTTTTTT. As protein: CSVEVTRGGELFF.

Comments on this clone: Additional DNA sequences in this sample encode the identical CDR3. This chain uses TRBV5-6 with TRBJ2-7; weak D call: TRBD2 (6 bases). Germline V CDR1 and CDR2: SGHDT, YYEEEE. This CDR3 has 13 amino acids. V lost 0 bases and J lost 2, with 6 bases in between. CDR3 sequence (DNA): TGTGCCAGCAGCTTGGGCGGGACCTACGAGCAGTACTTC. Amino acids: CASSLGGTYEQYF.

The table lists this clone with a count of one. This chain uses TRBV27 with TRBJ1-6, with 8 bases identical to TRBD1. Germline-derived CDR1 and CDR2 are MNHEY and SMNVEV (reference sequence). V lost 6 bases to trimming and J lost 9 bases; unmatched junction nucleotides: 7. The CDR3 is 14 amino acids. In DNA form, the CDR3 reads TGTGCCAGCAGACGACAGGGGCTACTTTCACCCCTCCACTTT. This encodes CASRRQGLLSPLHF.

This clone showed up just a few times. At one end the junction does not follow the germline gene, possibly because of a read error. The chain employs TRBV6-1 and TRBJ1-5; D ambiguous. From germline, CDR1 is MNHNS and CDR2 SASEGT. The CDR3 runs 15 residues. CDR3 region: CASTEGREGNQPQHF. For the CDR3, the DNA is TGTGCCAGCACTGAAGGGCGGGAGGGCAATCAGCCCCAGCATTTT.

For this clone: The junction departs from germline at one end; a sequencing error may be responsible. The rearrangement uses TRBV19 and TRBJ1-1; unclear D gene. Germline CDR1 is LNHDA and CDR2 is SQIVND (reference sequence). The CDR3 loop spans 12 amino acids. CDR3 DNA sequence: TGTGCCAGTTACCCGGGGTTGGGAGGACCCTTTTTT. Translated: CASYPGLGGPFF. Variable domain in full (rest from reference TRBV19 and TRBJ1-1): DGGITQSPKYLFRKEGQNVTLSCEQNLNHDAMYWYRQDPGQGLRLIYYSQIVNDFQKGDIAEGYSVSREKKESFPLTVTSAQKNPTAFYLCASYPGLGGPFFGQGTRLTVV.

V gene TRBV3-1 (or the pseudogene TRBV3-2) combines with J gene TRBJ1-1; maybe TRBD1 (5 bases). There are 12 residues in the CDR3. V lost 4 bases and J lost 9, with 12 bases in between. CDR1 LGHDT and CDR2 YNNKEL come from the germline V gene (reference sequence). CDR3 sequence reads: CASSPRGKKAFF. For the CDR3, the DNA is TGTGCCAGCAGCCCAAGGGGAAAAAAAGCTTTCTTT.

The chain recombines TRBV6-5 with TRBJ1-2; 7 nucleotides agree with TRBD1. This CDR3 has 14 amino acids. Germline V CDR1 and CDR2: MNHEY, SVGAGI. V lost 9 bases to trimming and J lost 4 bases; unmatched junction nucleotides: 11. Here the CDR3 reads CASTRDSNRYGYTF. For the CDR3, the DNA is TGTGCCAGTACGAGGGACAGCAACCGCTATGGCTACACCTTC.

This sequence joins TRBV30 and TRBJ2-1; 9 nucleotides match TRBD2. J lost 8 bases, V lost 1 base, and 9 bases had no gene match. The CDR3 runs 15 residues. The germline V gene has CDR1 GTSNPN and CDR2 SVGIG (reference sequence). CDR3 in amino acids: CAWSALGLAGDEQFF. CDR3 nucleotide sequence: TGTGCCTGGAGTGCCCTGGGACTAGCCGGCGATGAGCAGTTCTTC.

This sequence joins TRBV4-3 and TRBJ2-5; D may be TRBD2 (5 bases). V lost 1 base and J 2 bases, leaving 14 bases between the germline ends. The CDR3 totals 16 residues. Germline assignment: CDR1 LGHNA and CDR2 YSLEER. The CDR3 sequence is CASSQGAGGPQETQYF. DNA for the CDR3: TGCGCCAGCAGCCAAGGGGCAGGAGGACCTCAAGAGACCCAGTACTTC.

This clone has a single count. CDR3 DNA sequence: TGTGCCAGCAGCCCGAGGGGGGGGGTAGACATTCAGTACTTC. This translates into CASSPRGGVDIQYF. The chain has TRBV9 and TRBJ2-4; D might be TRBD2 (7 bases). The CDR3 covers 14 residues. V was shortened by 4 bases and J by 8 bases, with 16 bases between the two germline ends. The germline CDR1 and CDR2 sequences are SGDLS and YYNGEE.

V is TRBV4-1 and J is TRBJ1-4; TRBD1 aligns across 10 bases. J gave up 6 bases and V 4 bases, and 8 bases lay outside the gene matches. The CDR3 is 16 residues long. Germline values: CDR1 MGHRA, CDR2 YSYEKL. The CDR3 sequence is CASSPGLGTGDEKLFF. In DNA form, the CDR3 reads TGCGCCAGCAGCCCTGGGCTGGGGACAGGGGATGAAAAACTGTTTTTT.

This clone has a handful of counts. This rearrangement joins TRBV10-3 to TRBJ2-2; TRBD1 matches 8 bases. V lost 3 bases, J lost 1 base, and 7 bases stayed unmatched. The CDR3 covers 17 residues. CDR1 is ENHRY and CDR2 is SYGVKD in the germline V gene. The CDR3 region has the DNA TGTGCCATCAGTGACCTTCGACAGGGGCGGAACACCGGGGAGCTGTTTTTT. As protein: CAISDLRQGRNTGELFF.

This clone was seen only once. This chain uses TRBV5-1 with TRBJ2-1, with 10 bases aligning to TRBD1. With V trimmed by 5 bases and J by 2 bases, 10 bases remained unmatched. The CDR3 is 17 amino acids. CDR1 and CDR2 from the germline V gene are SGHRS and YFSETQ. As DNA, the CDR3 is TGCGCCAGCAGTCGACAGGGGGCGCGCGCTACCTACAATGAGCAGTTCTTC. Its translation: CASSRQGARATYNEQFF.

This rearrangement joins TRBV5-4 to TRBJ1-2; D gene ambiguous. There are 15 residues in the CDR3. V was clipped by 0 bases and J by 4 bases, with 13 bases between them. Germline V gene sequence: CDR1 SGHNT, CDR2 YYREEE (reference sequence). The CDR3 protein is CASSLDTRGSYGYTF. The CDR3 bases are TGTGCCAGCAGCTTGGATACGCGGGGTTCCTATGGCTACACCTTC. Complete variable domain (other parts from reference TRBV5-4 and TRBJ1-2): ETGVTQSPTHLIKTRGQQVTLRCSSQSGHNTVSWYQQALGQGPQFIFQYYREEENGRGNFPPRFSGLQFPNYSSELNVNALELDDSALYLCASSLDTRGSYGYTFGSGTRLTVV.

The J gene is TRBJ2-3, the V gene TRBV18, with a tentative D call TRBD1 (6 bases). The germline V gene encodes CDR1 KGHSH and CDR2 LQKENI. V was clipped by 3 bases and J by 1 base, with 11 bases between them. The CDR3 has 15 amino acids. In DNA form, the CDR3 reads TGTGCCAGCTCACCGAGGCCAGGGGGCACAGATACGCAGTATTTT. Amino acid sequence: CASSPRPGGTDTQYF.

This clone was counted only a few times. DNA of the CDR3: TGTGCCAGTAGTATAGATTGGGGGCGGTGGGAGACCCAGTACTTC. Amino acid sequence: CASSIDWGRWETQYF. The chain recombines TRBV19 with TRBJ2-5; weak D call: TRBD1 (6 bases). This CDR3 spans 15 amino acids. The V end was cut by 0 bases, the J end by 5 bases, with 13 bases between. The germline V gene has CDR1 LNHDA and CDR2 SQIVND (reference sequence).

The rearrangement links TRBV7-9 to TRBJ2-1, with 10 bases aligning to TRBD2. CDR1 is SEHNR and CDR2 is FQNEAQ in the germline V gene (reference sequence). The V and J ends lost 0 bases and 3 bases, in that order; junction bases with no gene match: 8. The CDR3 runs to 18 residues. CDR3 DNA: TGTGCCAGCAGCTTAGCTGGTAGCGGGGGGCCTCTCTACAATGAGCAGTTCTTC. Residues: CASSLAGSGGPLYNEQFF.

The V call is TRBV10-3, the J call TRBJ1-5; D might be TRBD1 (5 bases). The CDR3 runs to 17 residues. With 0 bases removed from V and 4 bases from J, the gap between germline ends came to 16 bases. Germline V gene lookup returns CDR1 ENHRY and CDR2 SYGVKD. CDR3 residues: CAISESDKPTGNQPQHF. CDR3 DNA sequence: TGTGCCATCAGTGAGTCGGACAAACCGACGGGTAATCAGCCCCAGCATTTT.

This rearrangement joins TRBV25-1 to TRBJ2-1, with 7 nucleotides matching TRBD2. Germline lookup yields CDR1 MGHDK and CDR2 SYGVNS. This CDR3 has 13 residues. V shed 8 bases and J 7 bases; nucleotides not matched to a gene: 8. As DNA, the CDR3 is TGTGCCAGCGGACTAGGCGAGTGGAATGAGCAGTTCTTC. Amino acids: CASGLGEWNEQFF.

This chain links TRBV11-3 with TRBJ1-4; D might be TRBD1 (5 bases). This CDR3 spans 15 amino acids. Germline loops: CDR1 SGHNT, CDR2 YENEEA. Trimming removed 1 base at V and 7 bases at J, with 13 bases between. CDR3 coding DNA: TGTGCCAGCAGCTTAGGCGGGGCCGACGCTGAAAAACTGTTTTTT. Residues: CASSLGGADAEKLFF.

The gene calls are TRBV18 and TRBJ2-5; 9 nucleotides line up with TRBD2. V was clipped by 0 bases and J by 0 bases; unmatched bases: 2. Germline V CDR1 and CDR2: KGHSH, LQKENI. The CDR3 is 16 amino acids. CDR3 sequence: CASSPPPSGNQETQYF. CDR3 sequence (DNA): TGTGCCAGCTCACCACCGCCTAGCGGGAACCAAGAGACCCAGTACTTC.

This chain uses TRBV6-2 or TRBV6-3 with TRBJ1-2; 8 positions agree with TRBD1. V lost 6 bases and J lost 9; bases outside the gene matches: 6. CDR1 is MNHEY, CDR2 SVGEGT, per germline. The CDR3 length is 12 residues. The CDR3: CASRPDRGRYTF. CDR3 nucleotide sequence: TGTGCCAGCAGACCTGACAGGGGTCGCTACACCTTC.